This T cell receptor (beta chain) came from a study of cytomegalovirus exposure and HLA in healthy donors. The PCR used 60 Vbeta and 13 Jbeta primers. Repertoires were generated with immunoSEQ multiplex PCR, while TCRdb's copy carries only in-frame clones and drops some. The sample data list about 91,000 clones. The CDR3 is made up of 11 amino acids. Deletions cut 3 bases from V and 9 bases from J, with 7 bases between. Germline V lookup: CDR1 LNHDA, CDR2 SQIVND (reference sequence). The sequenced sample was PBMCs. The chain joins TRBV19 to TRBJ2-3, with D possibly being TRBD1 (5 bases). The TCR sequence derives from a woman between 25 and 40 years old in good health and CMV-seronegative. The DNA of the CDR3 is TGTGCCAGTAGTATCCCAGGGACGCAGTATTTT. Its protein is CASSIPGTQYF.